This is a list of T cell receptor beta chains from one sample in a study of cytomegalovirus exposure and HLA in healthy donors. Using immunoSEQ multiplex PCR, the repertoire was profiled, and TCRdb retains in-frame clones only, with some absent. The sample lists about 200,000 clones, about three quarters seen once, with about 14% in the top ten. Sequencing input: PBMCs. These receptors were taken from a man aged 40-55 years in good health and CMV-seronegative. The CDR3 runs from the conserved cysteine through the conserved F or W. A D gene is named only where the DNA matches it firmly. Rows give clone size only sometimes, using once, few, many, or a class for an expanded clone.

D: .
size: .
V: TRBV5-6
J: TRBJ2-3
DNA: TGTGCCAGCAGCTTGGCAGGGTCCGCAGATACGCAGTATTTT
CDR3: CASSLAGSADTQYF

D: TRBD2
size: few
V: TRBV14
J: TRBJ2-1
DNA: TGTGCCAGCAGCCCGGGACTAGCGGGAAAGAGGTCCTACAATGAGCAGTTCTTC
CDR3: CASSPGLAGKRSYNEQFF

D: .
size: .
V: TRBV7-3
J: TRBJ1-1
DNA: TGTGCCAGCAGCTCTGTTGGGGAGCCGAACACTGAAGCTTTCTTT
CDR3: CASSSVGEPNTEAFF

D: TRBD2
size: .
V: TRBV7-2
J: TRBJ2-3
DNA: TGTGCCAGCAGCTTAGGACTAGCGGGAGGGCTGGGTACGCAGTATTTT
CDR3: CASSLGLAGGLGTQYF

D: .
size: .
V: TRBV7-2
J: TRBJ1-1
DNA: TGTGCCAGCCGAGGACAAATGAACACTGAAGCTTTCTTT
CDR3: CASRGQMNTEAFF

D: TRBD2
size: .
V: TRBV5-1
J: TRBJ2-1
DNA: TGCGCCAGCAGCTTGGGGGGGACTAGCAATGAGCAGTTCTTC
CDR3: CASSLGGTSNEQFF

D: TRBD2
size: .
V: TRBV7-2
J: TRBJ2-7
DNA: TGTGCCAGCAGCTTAAGGGATAGCGGGAGGGTGTCCGACGAGCAGTACTTC
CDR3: CASSLRDSGRVSDEQYF

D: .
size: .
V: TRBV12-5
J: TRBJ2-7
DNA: TGTGCTAGTGGTTTGGTACTCGGGAGCGAGACCTACGAGCAGTACTTC
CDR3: CASGLVLGSETYEQYF

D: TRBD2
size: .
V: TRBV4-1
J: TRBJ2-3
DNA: TGCGCCAGCAGCCAACTTAGCGGGGGGGCTGTGTATACGCAGTATTTT
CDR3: CASSQLSGGAVYTQYF

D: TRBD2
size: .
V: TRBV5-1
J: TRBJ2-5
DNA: TGCGCCAGCAGCTTTCTTAGCGGGAGAGGGGAGACCCAGTACTTC
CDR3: CASSFLSGRGETQYF

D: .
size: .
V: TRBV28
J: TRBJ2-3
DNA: TGTGCCAGCAGTCCTTCGGTGGGGCGGGAAGATACGCAGTATTTT
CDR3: CASSPSVGREDTQYF

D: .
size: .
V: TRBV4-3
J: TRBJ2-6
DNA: TGCGCCAGCAGCCAAGATCTGGCGGACTCTGGGGCCAACGTCCTGACTTTC
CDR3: CASSQDLADSGANVLTF

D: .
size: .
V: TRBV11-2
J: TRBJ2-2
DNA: TGTGCCAGCAGCTTAGGACCAGGGGACGTCACCGGGGAGCTGTTTTTT
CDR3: CASSLGPGDVTGELFF

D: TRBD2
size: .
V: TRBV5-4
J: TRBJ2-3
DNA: TGTGCCAGCAGCCCTGGGACTACGAGTCTCACAGATACGCAGTATTTT
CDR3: CASSPGTTSLTDTQYF

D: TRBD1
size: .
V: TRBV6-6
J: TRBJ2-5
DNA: TGTGCCAGCAGCAGGGGGTCGGGGGAGACCCAGTACTTC
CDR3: CASSRGSGETQYF

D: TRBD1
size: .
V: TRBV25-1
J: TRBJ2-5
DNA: TGTGCCAGCAGCTTGGACAGGGTGAGGCAGTACTTC
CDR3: CASSLDRVRQYF

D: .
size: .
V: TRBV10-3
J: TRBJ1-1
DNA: TGTGCCATCAGTGAAGCGGGTGAAGCTTTCTTT
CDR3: CAISEAGEAFF

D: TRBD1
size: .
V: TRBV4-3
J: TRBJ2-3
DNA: TGCGCCAGCAGCCAAGATCTCGACAGGGGGAATGTGATAGATACGCAGTATTTT
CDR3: CASSQDLDRGNVIDTQYF

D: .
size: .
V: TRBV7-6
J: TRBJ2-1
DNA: TGTGCCAGCAGCTTTGGAGGGGGGGCCCCCAATGAGCAGTTCTTC
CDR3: CASSFGGGAPNEQFF

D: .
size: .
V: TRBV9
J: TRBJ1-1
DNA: TGTGCCAGCAGCGTCCAGGGAAGGGGTATGAACACTGAAGCTTTCTTT
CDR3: CASSVQGRGMNTEAFF

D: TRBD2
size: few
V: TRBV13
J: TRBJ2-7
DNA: TGTGCCAGCAGCCTACTTGGACTAGCGCCGTCCTACGAGCAGTACTTC
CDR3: CASSLLGLAPSYEQYF

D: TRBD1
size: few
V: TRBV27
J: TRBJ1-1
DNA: TGTGCCAGCAGTTACAGGGGCACTGAAGCTTTCTTT
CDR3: CASSYRGTEAFF

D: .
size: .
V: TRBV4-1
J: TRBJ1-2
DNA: TGCGCCAGCAGCCAAGCGACGGGTTATGGCTACACCTTC
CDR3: CASSQATGYGYTF

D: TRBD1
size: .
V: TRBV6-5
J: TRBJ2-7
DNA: TGTGCCAGCAGTTACTCCGGACAGGGGACCTACGAGCAGTACTTC
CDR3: CASSYSGQGTYEQYF

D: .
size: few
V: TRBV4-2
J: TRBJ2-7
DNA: TGTGCCAGCAGCCAAGAAGCGCCTCAGCTGGAGCAGTACTTC
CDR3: CASSQEAPQLEQYF

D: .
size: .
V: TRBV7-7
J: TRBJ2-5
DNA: TGTGCCAGCAGCTTAGGACACAGCAACCAAGAGACCCAGTACTTC
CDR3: CASSLGHSNQETQYF

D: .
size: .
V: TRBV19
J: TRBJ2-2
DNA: TGTGCCAGTATCGGGGGAGACTTATCCGCCGGGGAGCTGTTTTTT
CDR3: CASIGGDLSAGELFF

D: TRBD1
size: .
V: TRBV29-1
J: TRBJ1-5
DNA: TGCAGCGTCGTAACAGGGGACAGCAATCAGCCCCAGCATTTT
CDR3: CSVVTGDSNQPQHF

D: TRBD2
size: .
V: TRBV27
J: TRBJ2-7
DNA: TGTGCCAGCAGTCCGCGAGCGGGGGATCCCTACGAGCAGTACTTC
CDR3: CASSPRAGDPYEQYF

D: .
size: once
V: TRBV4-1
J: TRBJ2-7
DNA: TGCGCCAGCAGCCAACCGGCAGGGAACTACGAGCAGTACTTC
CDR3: CASSQPAGNYEQYF

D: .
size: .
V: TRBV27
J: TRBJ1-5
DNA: TGTGCCAGCAGTCGACAAGGGGGACAATCTCAGCCCCAGCATTTT
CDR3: CASSRQGGQSQPQHF

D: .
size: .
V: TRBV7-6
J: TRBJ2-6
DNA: TGTGCCAGCAGTCTAGGGGGCTCTGGGGCCAACGTCCTGACTTTC
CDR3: CASSLGGSGANVLTF

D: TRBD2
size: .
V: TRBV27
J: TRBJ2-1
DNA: TGTGCCAGCAGTTTTACTAGCGGATCCTACAATGAGCAGTTCTTC
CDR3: CASSFTSGSYNEQFF

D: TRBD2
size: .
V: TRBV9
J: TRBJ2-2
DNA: TGTGCCAGCCAACTAGCGGGGGGTAGCACCGGGGAGCTGTTTTTT
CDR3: CASQLAGGSTGELFF

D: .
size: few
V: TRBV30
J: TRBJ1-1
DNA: TGTGCCTGGAGTGTAATGGGGCAGGACACTGAAGCTTTCTTT
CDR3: CAWSVMGQDTEAFF

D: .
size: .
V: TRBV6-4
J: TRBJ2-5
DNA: TGTGCCAGCAGTGACTTTGGTTCAGGGGCCCAGTACTTC
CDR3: CASSDFGSGAQYF

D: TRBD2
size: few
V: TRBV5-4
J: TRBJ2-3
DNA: TGTGCCAGCACCCTAGCGGGAGATCAAGATACGCAGTATTTT
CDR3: CASTLAGDQDTQYF

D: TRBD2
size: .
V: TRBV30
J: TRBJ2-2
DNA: TGTGCCTGGAGTGGTGGGCGGGAGAGTTCGAACACCGGGGAGCTGTTTTTT
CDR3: CAWSGGRESSNTGELFF

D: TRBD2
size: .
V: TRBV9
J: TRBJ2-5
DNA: TGTGCCAGCAGCGTAGGATCTAGCGGACAAGAGACCCAGTACTTC
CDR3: CASSVGSSGQETQYF

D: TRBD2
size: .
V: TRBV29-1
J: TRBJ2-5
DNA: TGCAGCTTTACCGGGACTAGCAGTCCTGCCCAGTACTTC
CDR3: CSFTGTSSPAQYF

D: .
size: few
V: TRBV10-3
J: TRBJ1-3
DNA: TGTGCCATCAGTCCTCAGAAAATCTCTGGAAACACCATATATTTT
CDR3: CAISPQKISGNTIYF

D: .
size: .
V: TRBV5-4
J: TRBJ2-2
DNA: TGTGCCAGCAGCCCGGGACTCACCGGGGAGCTGTTTTTT
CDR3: CASSPGLTGELFF

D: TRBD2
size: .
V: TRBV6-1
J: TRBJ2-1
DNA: TGTGCCAGCAGTGAAGCTCCTGGGGAGGGTGAGCAGTTCTTC
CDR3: CASSEAPGEGEQFF